Below, 2 T cell receptor beta chains from the same sample are listed, as sequenced in a study of identical twins. TCRdb reprocessed the 5' RACE reads with MiXCR, giving one entry per CDR3 protein. The sample includes roughly 230,000 distinct CDR3 sequences, approximately 8.6% seen only once; the top ten take 3%. The data were also submitted as part of a second study, on yellow fever vaccine responses in identical twins.

The sequencing input was CD8+ T cells sorted from blood. Receptors originate from a woman in her late teens or twenties in good health.

The rearrangement links TRBV11-2 to TRBJ2-6; D is unresolved. Trimming stripped 2 bases from V and 0 bases from J, with 17 bases between. The germline V gene encodes CDR1 SGHAT and CDR2 FQNNGV. The CDR3 covers 19 residues. DNA of the CDR3: TGTGCCAGCAGCTTATCTGGGTTCCAGGAACTCTCTGGGGCCAACGTCCTGACTTTC. This translates into CASSLSGFQELSGANVLTF.

As to this clonotype: At one boundary the junction diverges from the germline segment, which might be a read error. The CDR3 coding sequence is TGTGCCAGCAGATTAGGTTCGACAGCTTCGAGGGAGCCTGGCTACGAGCAGTACTTC. It specifies CASRLGSTASREPGYEQYF. This rearrangement joins TRBV11-2 to TRBJ2-7, with D perhaps TRBD1 or TRBD2 (5 bases each). CDR1 is SGHAT and CDR2 is FQNNGV in the germline V gene. The CDR3 contains 19 residues.